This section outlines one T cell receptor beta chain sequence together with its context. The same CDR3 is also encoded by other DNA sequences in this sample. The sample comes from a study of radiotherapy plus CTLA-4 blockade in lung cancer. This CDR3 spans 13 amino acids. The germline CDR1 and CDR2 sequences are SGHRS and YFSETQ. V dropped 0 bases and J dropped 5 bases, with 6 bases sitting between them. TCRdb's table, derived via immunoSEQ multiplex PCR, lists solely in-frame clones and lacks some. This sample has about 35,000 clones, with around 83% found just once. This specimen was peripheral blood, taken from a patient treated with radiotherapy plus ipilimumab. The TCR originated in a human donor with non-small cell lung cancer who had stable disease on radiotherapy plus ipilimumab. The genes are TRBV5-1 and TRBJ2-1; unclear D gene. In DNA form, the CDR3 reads TGCGCCAGCAGCTTGGCAGTCGACAATGAGCAGTTCTTC. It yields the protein CASSLAVDNEQFF.